This TCR beta chain stems from a study of blood T cell repertoires in COVID-19. Across the study: In each case, the material was cDNA or gDNA derived from T cells, B-cell-depleted T cells, or PBMCs.

Per the study methods: Reference gene primer amplification gave estimated nucleated cell counts. TCRdb keeps only in-frame clones here, not all; method: immunoSEQ multiplex PCR. V and J calls and clone size are copied from that table; D and trimming were computed from the DNA. Of around 130,000 clones listed, about 80% were seen once; the top ten hold around 17%. The CDR3 covers 17 residues. CDR1 and CDR2 (germline): LNHNV, YYDKDF (reference sequence). The ends lost 3 bases at V and 2 bases at J; junction bases unmatched: 8. V usage is TRBV15 and J usage is TRBJ2-3; 10 positions match TRBD2. Sequenced: peripheral blood. The clonotype originates from a woman between 50 and 59 years old with acute or convalescent COVID-19. The CDR3 bases are TGTGCCACCAGCAGGAGGACTAGCGGAACTAACACAGATACGCAGTATTTT. Residues: CATSRRTSGTNTDTQYF.